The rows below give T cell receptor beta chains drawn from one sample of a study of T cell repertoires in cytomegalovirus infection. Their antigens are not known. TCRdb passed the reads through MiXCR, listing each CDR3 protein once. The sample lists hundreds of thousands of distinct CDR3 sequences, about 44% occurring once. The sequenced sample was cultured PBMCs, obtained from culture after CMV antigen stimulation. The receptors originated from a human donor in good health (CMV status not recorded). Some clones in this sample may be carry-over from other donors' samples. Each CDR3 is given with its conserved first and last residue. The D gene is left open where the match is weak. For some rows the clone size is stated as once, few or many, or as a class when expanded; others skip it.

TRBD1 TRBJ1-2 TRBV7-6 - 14 TGTGCCAGCGGCCAAGGACAGGGCCCTTGGGGCTACACCTTC CASGQGQGPWGYTF
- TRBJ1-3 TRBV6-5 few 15 TGTGCCAGCAGCCCCACCGGGGACTCTGGAAACACCATATATTTT CASSPTGDSGNTIYF
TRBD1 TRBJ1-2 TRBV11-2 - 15 TGTGCCAGCAGCGTCGGGACAGATGAGTTGGGTGGCTACACCTTC CASSVGTDELGGYTF
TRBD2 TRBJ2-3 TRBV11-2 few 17 TGTGCCAGCAGCTCGACCCATAGCGGGAGGGGCACAGATACGCAGTATTTT CASSSTHSGRGTDTQYF
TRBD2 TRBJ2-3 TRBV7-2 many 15 TGTGCCAGCAGCTTTAGCGGGGCGGGCACAGATACGCAGTATTTT CASSFSGAGTDTQYF
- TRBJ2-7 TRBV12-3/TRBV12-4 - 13 TGTGCCAGCAGTCAGGACACCGTGGTCGAGCAGTACTTC CASSQDTVVEQYF
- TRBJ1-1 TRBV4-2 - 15 TGTGCCAGCAGCCAAGGTGGCGGGGAGGACACTGAAGCTTTCTTT CASSQGGGEDTEAFF
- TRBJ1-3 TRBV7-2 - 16 TGTGCCAGCAGCTTAGAGACAGTCCTCTCTGGAAACACCATATATTTT CASSLETVLSGNTIYF
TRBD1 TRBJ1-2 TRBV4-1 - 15 TGCGCCAGCAGCCGCCCCGGGACAGGGCCTTTTGGCTACACCTTC CASSRPGTGPFGYTF
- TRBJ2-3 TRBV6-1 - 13 TGTGCCAGCAGTGAAGCCTGGGCAGATACGCAGTATTTT CASSEAWADTQYF
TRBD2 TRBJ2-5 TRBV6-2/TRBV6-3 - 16 TGTGCCAGCAGTTACCACCTAGCGGGTAACCAAGAGACCCAGTACTTC CASSYHLAGNQETQYF
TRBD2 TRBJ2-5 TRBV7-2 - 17 TGTGCCAGCAGCTCCCAGACTAGCGGGGGAGGTGGAAAGACCCAGTACTTC CASSSQTSGGGGKTQYF
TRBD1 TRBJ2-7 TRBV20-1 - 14 TGCAGTGCTAGCGACAGGGGACCCTCCTACGAGCAGTACTTC CSASDRGPSYEQYF
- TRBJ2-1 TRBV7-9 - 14 TGTGCCAGCAGCACGACTAGAACCTACAATGAGCAGTTCTTC CASSTTRTYNEQFF
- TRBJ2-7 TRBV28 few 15 TGTGCCAGCAGTACCGGGACCCAAGGGGTTTACGAGCAGTACTTC CASSTGTQGVYEQYF
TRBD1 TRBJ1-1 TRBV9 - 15 TGTGCCAGCAGCATCTCCGGGACAGGGCAGACTGAAGCTTTCTTT CASSISGTGQTEAFF
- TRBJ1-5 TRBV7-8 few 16 TGTGCCAGCAGCTTAGGTCCGGGTTTGGGCAATCAGCCCCAGCATTTT CASSLGPGLGNQPQHF
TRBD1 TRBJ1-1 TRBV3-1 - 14 TGTGCCTCCAGGGGGGCGGACATGAACACTGAAGCTTTCTTT CASRGADMNTEAFF
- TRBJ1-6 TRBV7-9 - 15 TGTGCCAGCAGCTTAGAGGTGAACCCTAATTCACCCCTCCACTTT CASSLEVNPNSPLHF
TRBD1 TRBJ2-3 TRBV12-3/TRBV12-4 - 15 TGTGCCAGCAGTTCGCAGGGGGCGCAAACAGATACGCAGTATTTT CASSSQGAQTDTQYF
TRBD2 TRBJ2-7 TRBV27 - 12 TGTGCCAGCACTAGCGGATCCTACGAGCAGTACTTC CASTSGSYEQYF
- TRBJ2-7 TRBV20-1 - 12 TGCAGTGCTAGCCCCGTTACAGACGAGCAGTACTTC CSASPVTDEQYF